A selection of T cell receptor beta chains follows, all from one sample in a study of T-cell reconstitution after alpha-beta-depleted transplantation in children. Each CDR3 protein is one row after TCRdb ran MiXCR on the PCR reads. This table holds some 600,000 distinct CDR3 sequences, 13% found once. This specimen consisted of PBMCs, mostly from graft donor cells, obtained 360 days after TCRalphabeta/CD19-depleted stem cell transplant. The receptor set was obtained from a male patient between 5 and 17 years old who had a stem cell transplant for acute myeloid leukemia, so the T cells may come from the graft donor. Both conserved end residues are part of each CDR3. Each record gives: clone size, D gene, V gene, J gene, CDR3 protein, CDR3 DNA. The D gene is left open where the match is weak. Size values are once, few and many counts, or a class for expanded clones, and some rows have none.

few	-	TRBV20-1	TRBJ1-1	CSARETENTEAFF	TGCAGTGCTAGGGAGACAGAGAACACTGAAGCTTTCTTT
few	TRBD1	TRBV12-3/TRBV12-4	TRBJ1-5	CASSRDRGLGQPQHF	TGTGCCAGCAGCCGGGACAGGGGGTTGGGTCAGCCCCAGCATTTT
many	TRBD1	TRBV29-1	TRBJ2-4	CSVDRDRAGFGNIQYF	TGCAGCGTGGATAGGGACAGGGCTGGGTTCGGAAACATTCAGTACTTC
-	-	TRBV6-1	TRBJ2-2	CASPGLGDTGELFF	TGTGCCAGCCCGGGACTGGGAGACACCGGGGAGCTGTTTTTT
-	-	TRBV6-2/TRBV6-3	TRBJ1-1	CASSPRLDAEAFF	TGTGCCAGCAGTCCGAGATTGGACGCTGAAGCTTTCTTT
-	-	TRBV11-2	TRBJ2-3	CASSLDAGATDTQYF	TGTGCCAGCAGCTTAGATGCAGGGGCCACAGATACGCAGTATTTT
-	-	TRBV4-1	TRBJ2-1	CASQMEVANEQFF	TGCGCCAGTCAGATGGAGGTGGCCAATGAGCAGTTCTTC
-	TRBD2	TRBV9	TRBJ2-1	CASSRPRGATSGGYNEQFF	TGTGCCAGCAGTCGCCCGAGGGGGGCTACTAGCGGGGGATACAATGAGCAGTTCTTC
many	-	TRBV28	TRBJ1-2	CATGGTVYGYTF	TGTGCTACCGGCGGGACGGTCTATGGCTACACCTTC
many	TRBD2	TRBV28	TRBJ2-7	CASTLAGPSSYEQYF	TGTGCCAGCACCTTAGCGGGCCCCAGCTCCTACGAGCAGTACTTC
-	TRBD1	TRBV5-4	TRBJ2-5	CASSSTGGVETQYF	TGTGCCAGCAGCTCGACAGGGGGCGTAGAGACCCAGTACTTC
-	-	TRBV6-2/TRBV6-3	TRBJ2-1	CASSYVLSDDNEQFF	TGTGCCAGCAGTTATGTGCTCAGCGACGACAATGAGCAGTTCTTC
-	TRBD1	TRBV6-1	TRBJ1-1	CASSSTRTGGSTNTEAFF	TGTGCCAGCAGCTCCACCCGGACAGGCGGTTCAACGAACACTGAAGCTTTCTTT
-	-	TRBV28	TRBJ2-5	CASEQGRQETQYF	TGTGCCAGCGAACAGGGGAGGCAAGAGACCCAGTACTTC
few	-	TRBV20-1	TRBJ2-5	CSAEAHGNVETQYF	TGCAGTGCTGAAGCTCACGGGAATGTAGAGACCCAGTACTTC
many	-	TRBV27	TRBJ2-7	CASSLDDLGEQYF	TGTGCCAGCAGTTTGGATGATCTCGGCGAGCAGTACTTC
many	TRBD1	TRBV5-1	TRBJ2-5	CASSRTGGDETQYF	TGCGCCAGCAGCCGGACAGGGGGCGACGAGACCCAGTACTTC
many	TRBD2	TRBV12-3/TRBV12-4	TRBJ2-5	CASSFIAGGPSETQYF	TGTGCCAGCAGTTTTATAGCGGGAGGGCCCTCAGAGACCCAGTACTTC
-	-	TRBV28	TRBJ2-7	CASSFLGPNDEQYF	TGTGCCAGCAGTTTTCTCGGACCCAACGACGAGCAGTACTTC
many	TRBD2	TRBV28	TRBJ2-3	CASSPWTALAGAWGDTQYF	TGTGCCAGCAGTCCTTGGACGGCCCTAGCGGGGGCCTGGGGAGATACGCAGTATTTT
few	TRBD1	TRBV20-1	TRBJ2-1	CSARAPGQDRNEQFF	TGCAGTGCTAGAGCACCGGGACAGGATCGGAATGAGCAGTTCTTC
many	TRBD2	TRBV29-1	TRBJ2-3	CSVGGRVTDTQYF	TGCAGCGTTGGCGGGAGGGTCACAGATACGCAGTATTTT
-	-	TRBV6-2/TRBV6-3	TRBJ2-3	CASNQGDTQYF	TGTGCCAGTAACCAGGGCGATACGCAGTATTTT
many	-	TRBV21-1	TRBJ2-7	CASSKGPIYEQYF	TGTGCCAGCAGCAAAGGTCCCATCTACGAGCAGTACTTC
few	-	TRBV6-2/TRBV6-3	TRBJ2-5	CASSYNRETQYF	TGTGCCAGCAGTTACAATCGCGAGACCCAGTACTTC
few	-	TRBV5-1	TRBJ1-5	CASSLLPGHLNSNQPQHF	TGCGCCAGCAGCTTGCTCCCGGGACATCTGAATAGCAATCAGCCCCAGCATTTT
few	-	TRBV11-2	TRBJ1-4	CASSPRGRPTNEKLFF	TGTGCCAGCAGCCCCCGGGGCCGCCCCACTAATGAAAAACTGTTTTTT
many	TRBD2	TRBV4-2	TRBJ2-2	CTSSQVAGAGELFF	TGTACCAGCAGCCAAGTAGCGGGTGCTGGGGAGCTGTTTTTT
few	-	TRBV29-1	TRBJ2-7	CSVSFTPGRREQYF	TGCAGCGTTTCCTTCACACCAGGGAGGCGTGAGCAGTACTTC
-	TRBD2	TRBV4-2	TRBJ2-7	CASSQAGGRSYEQYF	TGTGCCAGCAGCCAAGCGGGCGGGAGGTCCTACGAGCAGTACTTC
-	-	TRBV12-3/TRBV12-4	TRBJ2-3	CASSLTQGTDTQYF	TGTGCCAGCAGCTTAACCCAGGGCACAGATACGCAGTATTTT
-	-	TRBV28	TRBJ2-1	CASISPTRLQFF	TGTGCCAGCATCTCTCCCACTCGGTTGCAGTTCTTC
-	-	TRBV12-3/TRBV12-4	TRBJ2-7	CASSRTENYEQYF	TGTGCCAGCAGCCGGACAGAGAACTACGAGCAGTACTTC
-	-	TRBV28	TRBJ2-7	CASSLLALRDYEQYF	TGTGCCAGCAGTTTACTTGCTCTGAGGGACTACGAGCAGTACTTC
few	TRBD1	TRBV5-1	TRBJ2-7	CATSGTGDHEQYF	TGCGCCACCTCCGGGACAGGGGACCACGAGCAGTACTTC
few	TRBD2	TRBV7-9	TRBJ2-7	CASSSIRTSGYEQYF	TGTGCCAGCAGCTCCATCCGGACTAGCGGCTACGAGCAGTACTTC
-	TRBD1	TRBV6-2/TRBV6-3	TRBJ2-1	CASSFRTGKVEQFF	TGTGCCAGCAGTTTCCGGACAGGGAAGGTTGAGCAGTTCTTC
few	-	TRBV9	TRBJ2-5	CASSVVSETPTQYF	TGTGCCAGCAGCGTAGTAAGTGAAACCCCGACCCAGTACTTC
-	-	TRBV27	TRBJ2-7	CASANGYESYEQYF	TGTGCCAGCGCAAACGGGTACGAGTCCTACGAGCAGTACTTC
few	-	TRBV7-2	TRBJ2-7	CASSLAFSSGRSEQYF	TGTGCCAGCAGCTTAGCTTTTTCCAGCGGTAGGAGCGAGCAGTACTTC
-	TRBD2	TRBV28	TRBJ2-7	CASSWGGLASSYEQYF	TGTGCCAGCAGTTGGGGGGGACTAGCGAGCTCCTACGAGCAGTACTTC
-	TRBD1	TRBV29-1	TRBJ2-7	CSVLLRDRSYEQYF	TGCAGCGTCCTCTTACGGGACAGGAGCTACGAGCAGTACTTC
-	-	TRBV28	TRBJ2-7	CASSFGPGLHYEQYF	TGTGCCAGCAGTTTTGGCCCCGGACTTCACTACGAGCAGTACTTC
-	TRBD1	TRBV6-1	TRBJ1-2	CASSRDRDYYGYTF	TGTGCCAGCAGTAGGGACAGGGACTACTATGGCTACACCTTC
many	TRBD2	TRBV7-2	TRBJ2-7	CASSLTAGGYEQYF	TGTGCCAGCAGCTTAACAGCGGGAGGCTACGAGCAGTACTTC
many	TRBD2	TRBV7-2	TRBJ2-4	CASSLTREGRGKNIQYF	TGTGCCAGCAGCTTAACGAGGGAGGGCCGGGGCAAAAACATTCAGTACTTC
many	TRBD2	TRBV29-1	TRBJ2-2	CSVLHSTSGSLIAGELFF	TGCAGCGTTCTTCACTCGACTAGCGGGTCTCTGATAGCCGGGGAGCTGTTTTTT
few	-	TRBV9	TRBJ2-1	CASSPGPNEQFF	TGTGCCAGCAGCCCTGGGCCCAATGAGCAGTTCTTC